This TCR beta chain is drawn from a study of CD8+CD57+ T cells in acquired aplastic anemia. An expansion of CD8+CD57+ cells by flow cytometry had been shown in patients chosen for sequencing. The template for TCR beta VDJ and CDR3 sequence profiling was genomic DNA. TCRdb re-derived calls from the reads in MiXCR, one entry per CDR3 protein. The sample lists 150,000 to 170,000 distinct CDR3 sequences; roughly 54% were seen once. Note on this clonotype: Antigen specificity is unknown.

Findings of the study overall: For CD8+ Simpson's diversity, patients and controls showed no significant difference.

This clonotype was obtained from a human donor with aplastic anemia. The sequenced material came from sorted CD4+, CD8+, or CD8+CD57+ T cells (not recorded which) from PBMCs.

The CDR3 DNA reads as TGTGCCAGTATTGGGACTAGCGGGGGGGGTGAGCAGTTCTTC. It translates to CASIGTSGGGEQFF. The chain links TRBV19 to TRBJ2-1; 16 bases are shared with TRBD2. Losses at the gene ends were 7 bases for V and 9 bases for J; bases not matched to a gene: 3. The CDR3 has 14 amino acids. Germline-derived CDR1 and CDR2 are LNHDA and SQIVND (reference sequence).